These 24 T cell receptor beta chains originate from one sample sequenced in a study of technical replicates of blood from a handful of donors. The method was immunoSEQ multiplex PCR; TCRdb's version includes in-frame clones alone and lacks a portion of them. The sample consists of some 85,000 clones, approximately 97% of them appearing once. The sample was T cells isolated from PBMCs. The receptors shown here come from a human donor in good health.

The CDR3 reads CASSLGGRGTDTQYF. CDR3 nucleotides: TGTGCCAGCAGTTTGGGGGGAAGGGGCACAGATACGCAGTATTTT. V is TRBV28 and J is TRBJ2-3; possibly TRBD2 for D (6 bases). V was pared by 3 bases and J by 1 base, with 11 bases between. Germline values: CDR1 MDHEN, CDR2 SYDVKM. CDR3 size: 15 residues. The variable domain in full, completed from reference TRBV28 and TRBJ2-3, reads DVKVTQSSRYLVKRTGEKVFLECVQDMDHENMFWYRQDPGLGLRLIYFSYDVKMKEKGDIPEGYSVSREKKERFSLILESASTNQTSMYLCASSLGGRGTDTQYFGPGTRLTVL.

The V and J genes are TRBV21-1 and TRBJ2-5; the tabulated D call, TRBD2, remains unverified against the DNA. TRBV21-1 has pseudogene status. The length of the CDR3 is 12 residues. CDR3 protein: CASSINRETQYF. The CDR3 region has the DNA TGTGCCAGCAGCATAAATCGGGAGACCCAGTACTTC.

The chain couples TRBV27 to TRBJ2-7; 9 bases are a match to TRBD1. The CDR3 runs to 15 residues. With 6 bases clipped from V and 6 bases from J, the junction kept 12 bases outside the gene matches. The germline CDR1 and CDR2 sequences are MNHEY and SMNVEV (reference sequence). CDR3 sequence: CASSPYPGQGSEQYF. The CDR3 nucleotides are TGTGCCAGCAGCCCGTACCCGGGACAGGGATCCGAGCAGTACTTC.

The chain joins TRBV5-1 to TRBJ1-2; 8 bases are a match to TRBD1. The CDR3 consists of 15 residues. V gave up 0 bases and J gave up 5 bases; unmatched junction bases: 6. Germline-derived CDR1 and CDR2 are SGHRS and YFSETQ. This CDR3 reads CASSLVSGTGYGYTF. The CDR3 bases are TGCGCCAGCAGCTTGGTCTCCGGGACAGGATATGGCTACACCTTC.

The chain has TRBV7-9 and TRBJ1-1, with a tentative D call TRBD1 (5 bases). Looked up from germline, CDR1 is SEHNR and CDR2 is FQNEAQ (reference sequence). V dropped 1 base and J dropped 3 bases, with 21 bases sitting between them. The CDR3 runs to 18 residues. The CDR3 here is CASSLGFVRGGEDTEAFF. CDR3 in DNA: TGTGCCAGCAGCTTAGGGTTTGTGCGGGGCGGGGAGGACACTGAAGCTTTCTTT.

The chain couples TRBV7-9 to TRBJ2-7, with 8 bases lining up with TRBD2. V shed 8 bases and J 0 bases; nucleotides not matched to a gene: 9. The CDR3 contains 15 residues. Germline V lookup: CDR1 SEHNR, CDR2 FQNEAQ (reference sequence). The CDR3 protein is CASEDSGALSYEQYF. CDR3 DNA: TGTGCCAGCGAAGATAGCGGGGCCCTCTCCTACGAGCAGTACTTC.

This rearrangement joins TRBV4-1 to TRBJ2-1; 8 positions match TRBD2. The V gene's germline CDR1 is MGHRA and CDR2 YSYEKL. The CDR3 runs 15 residues. The J segment lost 7 bases and the V segment lost 0 bases, leaving 5 bases of the junction unmatched. CDR3 residues: CASSQDLASGNEQFF. The CDR3 bases are TGCGCCAGCAGCCAAGATCTAGCTAGCGGGAATGAGCAGTTCTTC.

This chain uses TRBV15 with TRBJ1-2, with 9 nucleotides matching TRBD1. After removal of 1 base from V and 8 bases from J, the junction contained 5 bases not matched to a gene. The CDR3 spans 14 residues. Germline CDR1 reads LNHNV; CDR2 reads YYDKDF (reference sequence). DNA for the CDR3: TGTGCCACCAGCAGAGGGGGACAGGGCATGGGCTACACCTTC. As protein: CATSRGGQGMGYTF.

This chain links TRBV29-1 with TRBJ2-1; perhaps TRBD2 as D (5 bases). The CDR3 loop spans 15 amino acids. Germline loops: CDR1 SQVTM, CDR2 ANQGSEA. Trimming removed 7 bases at V and 0 bases at J, with 16 bases between. CDR3 sequence: CSAGPGVNSYNEQFF. As DNA, the CDR3 is TGCAGCGCTGGCCCCGGGGTAAACTCCTACAATGAGCAGTTCTTC.

The chain uses TRBV19 and TRBJ2-3, with 10 nucleotides matching TRBD2. Looked up from germline, CDR1 is LNHDA and CDR2 is SQIVND (reference sequence). The CDR3 loop spans 13 amino acids. Germline trimming cut 6 bases from V and 7 bases from J; bases unmatched to any gene: 4. The CDR3 DNA is TGTGCCAGTAGCACTAGCGGGGAGAATACGCAGTATTTT. Translated: CASSTSGENTQYF.

The chain joins TRBV10-2 to TRBJ2-7, with TRBD2 as a possible D gene (5 bases). V shed 7 bases and J shed 6 bases, with 19 bases lying between them. The germline V gene has CDR1 WSHSY and CDR2 SAAADI. The CDR3 spans 14 residues. In DNA, the CDR3 is TGCGCCAGCAAGTCGGAGGCAGCTGGAGGCGAGCAGTACTTC. Its protein product is CASKSEAAGGEQYF.

This clone appeared once. The rearrangement joins TRBV30 to TRBJ1-5, with D hard to call. The CDR3 spans 14 residues. Germline-derived CDR1 and CDR2 are GTSNPN and SVGIG (reference sequence). Trimming left V 3 bases short and J 6 bases short, with 15 bases between. CDR3 sequence reads: CAWRGPGEGQPQHF. CDR3 in DNA: TGTGCCTGGAGGGGTCCGGGTGAGGGTCAGCCCCAGCATTTT.

This rearrangement joins TRBV5-4 to TRBJ2-7; TRBD1 might be the D (6 bases). This CDR3 region has 15 residues. Germline values: CDR1 SGHNT, CDR2 YYREEE (reference sequence). V was pared by 4 bases and J by 2 bases, with 16 bases between. CDR3: CASSDPGHTTYEQYF. DNA for the CDR3: TGTGCCAGCAGCGATCCGGGACACACGACCTACGAGCAGTACTTC.

The J gene is TRBJ2-7, the V gene TRBV7-9, with 7 bases matching TRBD1. Germline lookup yields CDR1 SEHNR and CDR2 FQNEAQ (reference sequence). The CDR3 loop spans 14 amino acids. V lost 1 base, J lost 3 bases, and 3 bases stayed unmatched. The CDR3, as DNA: TGTGCCAGCAGCTTAGGGACAGGACTCTACGAGCAGTACTTC. It encodes CASSLGTGLYEQYF.

The chain couples TRBV18 to TRBJ1-5; weak D call: TRBD1 (6 bases). CDR1 is KGHSH and CDR2 is LQKENI in the germline V gene. V lost 1 base and J 6 bases, leaving 19 bases between the germline ends. The CDR3 is 17 amino acids. CDR3 sequence (DNA): TGTGCCAGCTCACCACTCCCCACCACAGGGTCGGCTCAGCCCCAGCATTTT. Translated, it gives CASSPLPTTGSAQPQHF.

The sample holds one count of this clone. J is TRBJ2-5 and V is TRBV29-1, with TRBD2 identical over 8 bases. The CDR3 is 13 residues long. Germline V gene data show CDR1 as SQVTM and CDR2 as ANQGSEA. CDR3 protein: CTGGGGFQETQYF. The CDR3 bases are TGCACCGGGGGGGGCGGGTTTCAAGAGACCCAGTACTTC. Complete variable domain (other parts from reference TRBV29-1 and TRBJ2-5): SAVISQKPSRDICQRGTSLTIQCQVDSQVTMMFWYRQQPGQSLTLIATANQGSEATYESGFVIDKFPISRPNLTFSTLTVSNMSPEDSSIYLCTGGGGFQETQYFGPGTRLLVL.

This chain uses TRBV30 with TRBJ2-7; a possible D gene is TRBD1 (6 bases). The CDR3 has 13 amino acids. V was shortened by 1 base and J by 5 bases, with 12 bases between the two germline ends. CDR1 is GTSNPN and CDR2 is SVGIG in the germline V gene (reference sequence). Here the CDR3 reads CAWSETGTDEQYF. CDR3 coding DNA: TGTGCCTGGAGTGAAACAGGGACGGACGAGCAGTACTTC. The entire variable domain, with the rest obtained from reference TRBV30 and TRBJ2-7, is as follows: SQTIHQWPATLVQPVGSPLSLECTVEGTSNPNLYWYRQAAGRGLQLLFYSVGIGQISSEVPQNLSASRPQDRQFILSSKKLLLSDSGFYLCAWSETGTDEQYFGPGTRLTVT.

The CDR3 sequence: CASSPGGDTQYF. In DNA form, the CDR3 reads TGTGCCAGCAGCCCCGGGGGAGATACGCAGTATTTT. The chain joins TRBV5-4 to TRBJ2-3; D is perhaps TRBD2 (6 bases). V was shortened by 4 bases and J by 5 bases, with 8 bases between the two germline ends. Looked up from germline, CDR1 is SGHNT and CDR2 is YYREEE (reference sequence). The CDR3 is made up of 12 amino acids.

The rearrangement joins TRBV28 to TRBJ1-4; unclear D gene. V was shortened by 4 bases and J by 4 bases, with 10 bases between the two germline ends. Germline V CDR1 and CDR2: MDHEN, SYDVKM. The CDR3 runs to 14 residues. The CDR3 DNA is TGTGCCAGCAGTTCCTACAGCTTTAATGAAAAACTGTTTTTT. It codes for CASSSYSFNEKLFF. The full variable domain, with the rest looked up from reference TRBV28 and TRBJ1-4, is DVKVTQSSRYLVKRTGEKVFLECVQDMDHENMFWYRQDPGLGLRLIYFSYDVKMKEKGDIPEGYSVSREKKERFSLILESASTNQTSMYLCASSSYSFNEKLFFGSGTQLSVL.

This chain connects TRBV10-3 to TRBJ2-7; 9 bases are shared with TRBD2. The CDR3 loop spans 12 amino acids. The ends lost 8 bases at V and 5 bases at J; junction bases unmatched: 4. Germline V gene data show CDR1 as ENHRY and CDR2 as SYGVKD. This chain's CDR3 is CAIARTSDEQYF. DNA of the CDR3: TGTGCCATCGCTAGGACTAGCGACGAGCAGTACTTC.

The chain links TRBV6-4 to TRBJ2-1; the D gene is possibly TRBD1 (6 bases). V lost 4 bases and J lost 4, with 17 bases in between. This CDR3 spans 16 amino acids. Germline CDR1 MRHNA, CDR2 SNTAGT. The CDR3 region is CASSVITGRRYNEQFF. In nucleotides, the CDR3 is TGTGCCAGCAGTGTAATAACAGGGAGACGATACAATGAGCAGTTCTTC.

The chain carries TRBV5-1 and TRBJ2-7; possible D gene TRBD2, 6 bases. The germline V gene has CDR1 SGHRS and CDR2 YFSETQ. This CDR3 is built from 13 residues. The germline V and J ends were trimmed by 4 bases and 4 bases, with 12 bases remaining between them. CDR3 DNA: TGCGCCAGCAGCCCGCCTAGCGCTTACGAGCAGTACTTC. It codes for CASSPPSAYEQYF.

The chain links TRBV10-3 to TRBJ2-1; 16 bases map to TRBD2. V was pared by 6 bases and J by 9 bases, with 8 bases of the junction left unmatched. The length of the CDR3 is 16 residues. Germline values: CDR1 ENHRY, CDR2 SYGVKD. CDR3 sequence: CAIRSGTSGREAEQFF. CDR3 sequence (DNA): TGTGCCATCAGGTCCGGGACTAGCGGGAGGGAGGCTGAGCAGTTCTTC.

The CDR3 nucleotides are TGTGCCAGCAGTTTGAGTCTAGCGGGGGTGTACCAAGAGACCCAGTACTTC. Protein: CASSLSLAGVYQETQYF. V and J are TRBV28 and TRBJ2-5; 10 bases match TRBD2. Per germline, CDR1 MDHEN and CDR2 SYDVKM. This CDR3 is built from 17 residues. The V gene end was trimmed by 3 bases and the J gene end by 0 bases; junction bases not matched to a gene: 7. Using reference TRBV28 and TRBJ2-5 for the parts outside the CDR3, the full variable domain is DVKVTQSSRYLVKRTGEKVFLECVQDMDHENMFWYRQDPGLGLRLIYFSYDVKMKEKGDIPEGYSVSREKKERFSLILESASTNQTSMYLCASSLSLAGVYQETQYFGPGTRLLVL.